This TCR beta chain was recovered during a study of breast tumors, draining lymph nodes, adjacent tissues. Study conclusions and caveats: Most tumor T cells seemingly derive from lymph node, then expand in tumor. Data only fit, rather than demonstrated, lymph node origin of most tumor T cells. Tumor TCR diversity was below lymph nodes but above nontumor tissue.

This clonotype has ten or more counts. The target antigen is unknown. Per germline, CDR1 SGHVS and CDR2 FNYEAQ. V shed 1 base and J 6 bases; nucleotides not matched to a gene: 12. The CDR3 covers 17 residues. Via MiXCR, TCRdb re-called the multiplex PCR reads, giving one row per CDR3 protein. The profile shows approximately 37,000 distinct CDR3 sequences, 35% to 40% of them singletons. This sequence originates from a female donor with breast cancer. Some clones in this sample may be carry-over from other donors' samples. V is TRBV7-6 and J is TRBJ2-1, with TRBD1 matching 7 bases. Input material: breast tumor tissue. In nucleotides, the CDR3 is TGTGCCAGCAGCTTAGTGGGTATTGGTCACAGGGGCAATGAGCAGTTCTTC. This codes for CASSLVGIGHRGNEQFF.